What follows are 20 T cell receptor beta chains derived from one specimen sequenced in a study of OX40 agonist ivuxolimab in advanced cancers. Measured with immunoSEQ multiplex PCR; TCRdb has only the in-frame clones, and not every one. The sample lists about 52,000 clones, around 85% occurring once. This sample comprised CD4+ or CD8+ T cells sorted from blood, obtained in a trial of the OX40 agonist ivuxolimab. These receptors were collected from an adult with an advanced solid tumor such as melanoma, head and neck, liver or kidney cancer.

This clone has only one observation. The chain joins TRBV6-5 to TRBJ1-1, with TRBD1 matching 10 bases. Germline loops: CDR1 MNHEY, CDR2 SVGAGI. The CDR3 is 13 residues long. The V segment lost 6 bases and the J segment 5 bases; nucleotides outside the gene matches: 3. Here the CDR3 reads CASRPGQGTEAFF. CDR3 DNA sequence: TGTGCCAGCAGACCGGGACAGGGGACTGAAGCTTTCTTT.

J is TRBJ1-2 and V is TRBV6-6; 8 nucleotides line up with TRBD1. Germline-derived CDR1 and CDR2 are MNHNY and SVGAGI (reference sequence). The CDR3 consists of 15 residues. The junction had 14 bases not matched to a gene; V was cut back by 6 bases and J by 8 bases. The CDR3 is CASSSGQGSPPGYTF. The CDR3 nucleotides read TGTGCCAGCAGCTCCGGACAGGGATCGCCTCCGGGCTACACCTTC.

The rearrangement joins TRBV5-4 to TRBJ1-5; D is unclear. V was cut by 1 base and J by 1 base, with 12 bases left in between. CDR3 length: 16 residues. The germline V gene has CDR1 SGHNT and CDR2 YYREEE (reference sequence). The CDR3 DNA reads TGTGCCAGCAGCTTGTTCGGGAGCGGGAGCAATCAGCCCCAGCATTTT. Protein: CASSLFGSGSNQPQHF.

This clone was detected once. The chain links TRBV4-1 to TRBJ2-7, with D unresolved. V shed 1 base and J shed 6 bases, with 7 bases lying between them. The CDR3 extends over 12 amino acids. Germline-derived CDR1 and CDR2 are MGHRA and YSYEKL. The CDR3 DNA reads TGCGCCAGCAGCCAAGGCGGTGGCGAGCAGTACTTC. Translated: CASSQGGGEQYF.

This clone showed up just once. The CDR3 here is CASSQGAAYEQYF. The CDR3 DNA reads TGTGCCAGCAGTCAGGGGGCGGCCTACGAGCAGTACTTC. J is TRBJ2-7 and V is TRBV6-5, with 8 bases identical to TRBD1. From germline, CDR1 is MNHEY and CDR2 SVGAGI. The J segment lost 2 bases and the V segment lost 5 bases, leaving 2 bases of the junction unmatched. There are 13 residues in the CDR3.

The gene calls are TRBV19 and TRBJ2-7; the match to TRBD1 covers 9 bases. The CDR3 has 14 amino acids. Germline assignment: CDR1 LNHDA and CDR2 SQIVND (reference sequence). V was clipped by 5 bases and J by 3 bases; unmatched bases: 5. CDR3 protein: CASSPQGAFYEQYF. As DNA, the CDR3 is TGTGCCAGTAGTCCACAGGGGGCGTTCTACGAGCAGTACTTC.

The CDR3 sequence: CASSTAQGQPQHF. The CDR3 nucleotides read TGTGCCAGCAGCACAGCTCAGGGTCAGCCCCAGCATTTT. The chain combines TRBV7-9 with TRBJ1-5; weak D call: TRBD1 (5 bases). V gave up 5 bases and J gave up 6 bases, with 11 bases separating them. This CDR3 region has 13 residues. Germline assignment: CDR1 SEHNR and CDR2 FQNEAQ (reference sequence).

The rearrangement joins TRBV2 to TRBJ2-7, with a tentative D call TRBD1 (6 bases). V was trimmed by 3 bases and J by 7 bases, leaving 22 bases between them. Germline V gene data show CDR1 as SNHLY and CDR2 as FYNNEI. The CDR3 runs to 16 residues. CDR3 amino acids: CASSDLPQGRPGEQYF. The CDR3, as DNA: TGTGCCAGCAGTGACTTACCGCAGGGGCGCCCGGGGGAGCAGTACTTC. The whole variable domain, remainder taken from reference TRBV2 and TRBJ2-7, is EPEVTQTPSHQVTQMGQEVILRCVPISNHLYFYWYRQILGQKVEFLVSFYNNEISEKSEIFDDQFSVERPDGSNFTLKIRSTKLEDSAMYFCASSDLPQGRPGEQYFGPGTRLTVT.

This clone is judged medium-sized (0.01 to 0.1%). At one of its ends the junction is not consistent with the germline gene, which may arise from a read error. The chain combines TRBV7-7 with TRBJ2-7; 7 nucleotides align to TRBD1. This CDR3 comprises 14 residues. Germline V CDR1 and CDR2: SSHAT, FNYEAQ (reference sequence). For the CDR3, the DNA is TGTGCTAGCAGCGTCGACAGGGATAACTACGAGCAGTACTTC. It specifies CASSVDRDNYEQYF.

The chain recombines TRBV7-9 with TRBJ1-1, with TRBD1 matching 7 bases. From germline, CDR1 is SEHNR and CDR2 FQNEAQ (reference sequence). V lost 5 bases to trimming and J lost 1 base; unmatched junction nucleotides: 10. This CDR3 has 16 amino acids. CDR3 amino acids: CASSLPPGTENTEAFF. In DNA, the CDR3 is TGTGCCAGCAGCCTCCCGCCGGGGACAGAGAACACTGAAGCTTTCTTT.

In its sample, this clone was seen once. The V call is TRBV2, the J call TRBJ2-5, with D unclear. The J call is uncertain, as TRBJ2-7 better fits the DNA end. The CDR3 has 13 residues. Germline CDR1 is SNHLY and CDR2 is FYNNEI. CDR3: CASSAGISYEQYF. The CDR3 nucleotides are TGTGCCAGCAGTGCTGGTATCTCCTACGAGCAGTACTTC.

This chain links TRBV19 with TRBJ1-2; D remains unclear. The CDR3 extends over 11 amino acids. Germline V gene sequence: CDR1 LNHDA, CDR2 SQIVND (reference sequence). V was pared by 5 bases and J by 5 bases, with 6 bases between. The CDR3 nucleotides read TGTGCCAGTAGTTTGGCGTATGGCTACACCTTC. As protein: CASSLAYGYTF.

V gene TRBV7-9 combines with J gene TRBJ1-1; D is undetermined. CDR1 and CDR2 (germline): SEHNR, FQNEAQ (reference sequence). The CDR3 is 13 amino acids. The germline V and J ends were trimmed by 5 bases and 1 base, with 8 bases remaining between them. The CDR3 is CASSAPGNTEAFF. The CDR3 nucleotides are TGTGCCAGCAGCGCTCCCGGGAACACTGAAGCTTTCTTT.

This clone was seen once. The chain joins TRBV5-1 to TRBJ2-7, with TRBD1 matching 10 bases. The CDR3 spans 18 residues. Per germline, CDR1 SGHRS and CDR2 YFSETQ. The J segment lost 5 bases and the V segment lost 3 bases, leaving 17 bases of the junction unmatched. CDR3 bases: TGCGCCAGCAGCTACAACGGGTCCCCGGGACAGGGGCACGACGAGCAGTACTTC. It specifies CASSYNGSPGQGHDEQYF.

Here the CDR3 reads CASSIPSGGNTEAFF. In DNA form, the CDR3 reads TGTGCCAGTAGTATACCATCAGGGGGGAACACTGAAGCTTTCTTT. V is TRBV19 and J is TRBJ1-1; 7 nucleotides match TRBD1. Trimming at V came to 2 bases and at J to 1 base, leaving 4 bases not matched to a gene. Germline V gene sequence: CDR1 LNHDA, CDR2 SQIVND (reference sequence). The CDR3 is 15 residues long.

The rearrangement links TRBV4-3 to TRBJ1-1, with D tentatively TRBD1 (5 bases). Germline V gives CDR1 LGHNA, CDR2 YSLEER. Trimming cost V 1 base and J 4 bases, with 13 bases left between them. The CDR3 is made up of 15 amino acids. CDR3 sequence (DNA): TGCGCCAGCAGCCAAGGACAGCAGATGGGCACTGAAGCTTTCTTT. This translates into CASSQGQQMGTEAFF.

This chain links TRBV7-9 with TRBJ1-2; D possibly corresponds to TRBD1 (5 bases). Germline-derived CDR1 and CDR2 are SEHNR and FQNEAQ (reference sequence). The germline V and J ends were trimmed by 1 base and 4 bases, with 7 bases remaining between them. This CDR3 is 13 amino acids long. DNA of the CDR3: TGTGCCAGCAGCTTAGGACAGCCCTATGGCTACACCTTC. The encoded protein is CASSLGQPYGYTF. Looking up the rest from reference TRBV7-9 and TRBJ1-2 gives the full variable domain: DTGVSQNPRHKITKRGQNVTFRCDPISEHNRLYWYRQTLGQGPEFLTYFQNEAQLEKSRLLSDRFSAERPKGSFSTLEIQRTEQGDSAMYLCASSLGQPYGYTFGSGTRLTVV.

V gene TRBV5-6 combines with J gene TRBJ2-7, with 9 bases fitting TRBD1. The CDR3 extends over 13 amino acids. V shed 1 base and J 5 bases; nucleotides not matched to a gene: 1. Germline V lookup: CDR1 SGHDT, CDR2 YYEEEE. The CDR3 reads CASSLTGGDEQYF. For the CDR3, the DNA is TGTGCCAGCAGCTTGACAGGGGGCGACGAGCAGTACTTC. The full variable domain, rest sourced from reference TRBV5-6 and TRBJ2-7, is DAGVTQSPTHLIKTRGQQVTLRCSPKSGHDTVSWYQQALGQGPQFIFQYYEEEERQRGNFPDRFSGHQFPNYSSELNVNALLLGDSALYLCASSLTGGDEQYFGPGTRLTVT.

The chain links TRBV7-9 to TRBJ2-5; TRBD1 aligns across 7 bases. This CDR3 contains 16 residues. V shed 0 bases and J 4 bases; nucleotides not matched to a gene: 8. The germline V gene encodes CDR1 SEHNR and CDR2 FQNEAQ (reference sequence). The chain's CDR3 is CASSLAALGGGETQYF. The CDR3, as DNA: TGTGCCAGCAGCTTAGCGGCTCTAGGGGGCGGAGAGACCCAGTACTTC.

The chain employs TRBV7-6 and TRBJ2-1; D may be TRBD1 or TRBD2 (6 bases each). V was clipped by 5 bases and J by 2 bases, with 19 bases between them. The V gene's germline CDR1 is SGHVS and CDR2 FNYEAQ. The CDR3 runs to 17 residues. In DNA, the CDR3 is TGTGCCAGCAGCCCGTTCCACTGGGGGGCGGCCTACAATGAGCAGTTCTTC. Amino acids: CASSPFHWGAAYNEQFF.